Detailed here is one T cell receptor beta chain. Germline loops: CDR1 MGHRA, CDR2 YSYEKL. The ends lost 0 bases at V and 9 bases at J; junction bases unmatched: 17. The CDR3 spans 18 residues. Sequencing was performed with immunoSEQ multiplex PCR; in TCRdb, only in-frame clones are kept and a portion is missing. The table lists about 79,000 clones, about 85% of them singletons. This sample was taken from a study of OX40 agonist ivuxolimab in advanced cancers. Background on the study: Patients treated during dose escalation were battling hepatocellular carcinoma, melanoma, renal cell or head and neck cancer. Patients were 82.7% male with ages roughly 20 to 85, mean approximately 55.

Sampled blood was obtained at baseline, cycle 4 day 1, and cycle 7 day 1. The specimen was CD4+ or CD8+ T cells sorted from blood, collected in a trial of the OX40 agonist ivuxolimab. The receptor's source is an adult with an advanced solid tumor such as melanoma, head and neck, liver or kidney cancer. V usage is TRBV4-1 and J usage is TRBJ2-4; 7 bases align to TRBD2. This CDR3 is CASSQEVRGSGIWGIQYF. CDR3 DNA sequence: TGCGCCAGCAGCCAAGAGGTACGCGGGAGCGGGATTTGGGGCATTCAGTACTTC.